Listed here are 30 T cell receptor beta chains from one sample, sequenced in a study of T cell responses to AZD1222 COVID-19 vaccine. Using immunoSEQ multiplex PCR, the repertoire was profiled, and TCRdb retains in-frame clones only, with some absent. Of more than 95,000 clones in the sample, about 88% are singletons; the top ten hold approximately 27%. The sequences come from peripheral blood, collected on day 0 of AZD1222 vaccination. These TCRs come from an adult in good health.

The sample holds a few counts of this clone. CDR3: CAIPRGPGYNSPLHF. The CDR3 DNA sequence: TGTGCCATACCCCGGGGGCCGGGATATAATTCACCCCTCCACTTT. The V gene is TRBV7-9, the J gene TRBJ1-6; perhaps TRBD1 as D (6 bases). V was cut by 10 bases and J by 4 bases, with 17 bases left in between. CDR3 length: 15 amino acids. Germline V CDR1 and CDR2: SEHNR, FQNEAQ (reference sequence).

This rearrangement joins TRBV19 to TRBJ2-7, with TRBD2 matching over 10 bases. The CDR3 has 13 amino acids. CDR1 and CDR2 (germline): LNHDA, SQIVND (reference sequence). V lost 6 bases and J lost 7; bases outside the gene matches: 6. CDR3 in amino acids: CASSGTSETEQYF. The CDR3 coding sequence is TGTGCCAGTAGCGGGACTAGCGAAACAGAGCAGTACTTC. Looking up the rest from reference TRBV19 and TRBJ2-7 gives the full variable domain: DGGITQSPKYLFRKEGQNVTLSCEQNLNHDAMYWYRQDPGQGLRLIYYSQIVNDFQKGDIAEGYSVSREKKESFPLTVTSAQKNPTAFYLCASSGTSETEQYFGPGTRLTVT.

V is TRBV3-1 (or the pseudogene TRBV3-2) and J is TRBJ2-7, with TRBD2 matching over 12 bases. The germline V gene encodes CDR1 LGHDT and CDR2 YNNKEL (reference sequence). The ends lost 6 bases at V and 7 bases at J; junction bases unmatched: 4. The CDR3 loop spans 13 amino acids. DNA for the CDR3: TGTGCCAGCAGGACTAGCGGGAGAGCGGAGCAGTACTTC. As protein: CASRTSGRAEQYF.

V usage is TRBV6-4 and J usage is TRBJ2-3; 9 nucleotides line up with TRBD2. This CDR3 spans 14 amino acids. Germline CDR1 reads MRHNA; CDR2 reads SNTAGT. Trimming cost V 3 bases and J 8 bases; bases outside gene matches: 6. In DNA form, the CDR3 reads TGTGCCAGCAGTGAGGGGACTAGCCTCCCTACGCAGTATTTT. Translated, it gives CASSEGTSLPTQYF.

V and J are TRBV6-5 and TRBJ1-1; 7 nucleotides line up with TRBD1. This CDR3 region has 14 residues. Germline CDR1 reads MNHEY; CDR2 reads SVGAGI. The J segment lost 9 bases and the V segment lost 6 bases, leaving 13 bases of the junction unmatched. The CDR3 nucleotides are TGTGCCAGCAGCCTGGAGCGGGACAGTGGGAAAGCTTTCTTT. This encodes CASSLERDSGKAFF.

CDR3 nucleotides: TGTGCCAGCAGCCCCGTCCTCTCTGGGGCCAACGTCCTGACTTTC. Amino acids: CASSPVLSGANVLTF. The chain employs TRBV3-1 (or the pseudogene TRBV3-2) and TRBJ2-6; D not certain. The CDR3 has 15 residues. Trimming stripped 4 bases from V and 0 bases from J, with 7 bases between. Germline V gene data show CDR1 as LGHDT and CDR2 as YNNKEL (reference sequence).

The chain recombines TRBV19 with TRBJ1-2, with TRBD1 identical over 10 bases. There are 14 residues in the CDR3. V shed 1 base and J 7 bases; nucleotides not matched to a gene: 3. Germline loops: CDR1 LNHDA, CDR2 SQIVND (reference sequence). CDR3 sequence: CASSIGTGGVGYTF. CDR3 bases: TGTGCCAGTAGTATAGGGACAGGGGGAGTTGGCTACACCTTC.

V is TRBV28 and J is TRBJ1-6; D is unresolved. Trimming removed 3 bases at V and 0 bases at J, with 6 bases between. CDR1 is MDHEN and CDR2 is SYDVKM in the germline V gene. The CDR3 contains 15 residues. CDR3 sequence reads: CASSFQSSYNSPLHF. CDR3 bases: TGTGCCAGCAGTTTCCAAAGCTCCTATAATTCACCCCTCCACTTT.

V is TRBV7-2 and J is TRBJ2-3; D unresolved. Trimming took off 2 bases at V and 1 base at J, with 4 bases between the two ends. The CDR3 runs 13 residues. The germline CDR1 and CDR2 sequences are SGHTA and FQGNSA. CDR3 sequence reads: CASSLKGTDTQYF. CDR3 sequence (DNA): TGTGCCAGCAGCTTAAAGGGCACAGATACGCAGTATTTT. Full variable domain (rest looked up from reference TRBV7-2 and TRBJ2-3): GAGVSQSPSNKVTEKGKDVELRCDPISGHTALYWYRQSLGQGLEFLIYFQGNSAPDKSGLPSDRFSAERTGGSVSTLTIQRTQQEDSAVYLCASSLKGTDTQYFGPGTRLTVL.

This chain links TRBV12-3 or TRBV12-4 with TRBJ2-5, with D possibly matching TRBD2 (6 bases). CDR3 length: 13 residues. The germline V and J ends were trimmed by 0 bases and 5 bases, with 7 bases remaining between them. The DNA of the CDR3 is TGTGCCAGCAGTTTAGCCGGGAGTGAGACCCAGTACTTC. Residues: CASSLAGSETQYF.

The CDR3 coding sequence is TGTGCCAGCAGCCAAGCCCTACAGGGTCTGGGGGAAAAACTGTTTTTT. Translating gives CASSQALQGLGEKLFF. The rearrangement uses TRBV4-2 and TRBJ1-4; a weak D match, TRBD1 (6 bases). Germline V gene sequence: CDR1 LGHNA, CDR2 YNFKEQ. CDR3 length: 16 amino acids. V lost 1 base and J lost 8, with 17 bases in between.

The CDR3 nucleotides read TGTGCCAGCAGTTACAGCGGGGAGGGTGAGCAGTTCTTC. Its protein is CASSYSGEGEQFF. V and J are TRBV6-5 and TRBJ2-1, with 7 bases aligning to TRBD2. The CDR3 contains 13 residues. The V gene end was trimmed by 2 bases and the J gene end by 9 bases; junction bases not matched to a gene: 4. The V gene's germline CDR1 is MNHEY and CDR2 SVGAGI.

The chain couples TRBV7-9 to TRBJ1-3; 8 bases are a match to TRBD1. CDR3 size: 16 residues. The germline V gene has CDR1 SEHNR and CDR2 FQNEAQ (reference sequence). The V gene end was trimmed by 4 bases and the J gene end by 8 bases; junction bases not matched to a gene: 13. CDR3 region: CASSSTGASNGDTIYF. The DNA for the CDR3 is TGTGCCAGCAGCTCGACAGGGGCCTCGAATGGGGACACCATATATTTT.

The CDR3 loop reads CASTASRNTEAFF. The CDR3, as DNA: TGTGCCAGCACCGCCTCGAGGAACACTGAAGCTTTCTTT. V and J are TRBV12-3 or TRBV12-4 and TRBJ1-1; no definite D call. The V end lost 7 bases, the J end lost 1 base, and 10 bases lay between the germline ends. The CDR3 totals 13 residues.

The V call is TRBV7-9, the J call TRBJ2-1; 10 bases match TRBD1. The trim removed 3 bases at V and 12 bases at J, leaving 2 bases unmatched. CDR3 length: 12 residues. Germline lookup yields CDR1 SEHNR and CDR2 FQNEAQ (reference sequence). The CDR3 coding sequence is TGTGCCAGCAGCTTCGACAGGGGGCGGCAGTTCTTC. Translating it yields CASSFDRGRQFF.

This chain joins TRBV19 and TRBJ1-2; the D is unclear. V was cut by 7 bases and J by 0 bases, with 12 bases left in between. The germline V gene encodes CDR1 LNHDA and CDR2 SQIVND (reference sequence). This CDR3 comprises 14 residues. The CDR3 nucleotides are TGTGCCAGTACCCCCGGATGGGCTAACTATGGCTACACCTTC. Protein sequence: CASTPGWANYGYTF.

This clone was seen once. The J gene is TRBJ2-3, the V gene TRBV3-1 (or the pseudogene TRBV3-2), with 8 bases fitting TRBD2. J gave up 6 bases and V 0 bases, and 5 bases lay outside the gene matches. Germline V gives CDR1 LGHDT, CDR2 YNNKEL (reference sequence). The CDR3 is made up of 15 amino acids. CDR3 protein: CASSQDGGAYDTQYF. The CDR3 DNA is TGTGCCAGCAGCCAAGACGGGGGGGCCTACGATACGCAGTATTTT.

The J gene is TRBJ1-4, the V gene TRBV4-2; D is possibly TRBD1 (6 bases). The CDR3 covers 16 residues. V was pared by 3 bases and J by 1 base, with 12 bases between. Germline lookup yields CDR1 LGHNA and CDR2 YNFKEQ. CDR3 DNA: TGTGCCAGCAGCCAGCCTAAGGACAGAACTAATGAAAAACTGTTTTTT. Translating gives CASSQPKDRTNEKLFF.

V is TRBV3-1 (or the pseudogene TRBV3-2) and J is TRBJ1-2; 7 bases match TRBD1. Germline V gives CDR1 LGHDT, CDR2 YNNKEL (reference sequence). V shed 3 bases and J 8 bases; nucleotides not matched to a gene: 6. The CDR3 has 13 residues. The CDR3 sequence: CASSQRGRSGYTF. In DNA form, the CDR3 reads TGTGCCAGCAGCCAGAGGGGGCGCTCGGGCTACACCTTC.

V gene TRBV21-1 combines with J gene TRBJ2-7; the table assigns TRBD2, which was not confirmed against the DNA. TRBV21-1 is deemed a pseudogene. CDR3 length: 19 residues. The CDR3 protein is CASSKTGWTPRGRTYEQYF. The CDR3 DNA follows: TGTGCCAGCAGCAAAACGGGATGGACCCCGCGGGGGCGAACCTACGAGCAGTACTTC.

The V gene is TRBV7-8, the J gene TRBJ1-6; D is unclear. V was clipped by 5 bases and J by 7 bases, with 15 bases between them. Germline V gene lookup returns CDR1 SGHVS and CDR2 FQNEAQ. The CDR3 runs to 15 residues. CDR3 amino acids: CASSPTSLRNSPLHF. DNA for the CDR3: TGTGCCAGCAGCCCCACCAGCCTACGGAATTCACCCCTCCACTTT.

Here the CDR3 reads CASSFRVGGTEAFF. As DNA, the CDR3 is TGTGCCAGCAGCTTCCGGGTCGGGGGGACTGAAGCTTTCTTT. V is TRBV5-4 and J is TRBJ1-1, with D perhaps matching TRBD1 (5 bases). CDR3 length: 14 residues. Germline CDR1 and CDR2: SGHNT and YYREEE (reference sequence). Trimming removed 2 bases at V and 5 bases at J, with 13 bases between.

This clone appeared a few times. This chain connects TRBV3-1 (or the pseudogene TRBV3-2) to TRBJ1-2; weak D call: TRBD1 (6 bases). The germline V gene has CDR1 LGHDT and CDR2 YNNKEL (reference sequence). The ends were cut back, 1 base at V and 7 bases at J, with 13 bases in the middle. The CDR3 length is 14 residues. Here the CDR3 DNA reads TGTGCCAGCAGCCAAGCCGGGGGCCAGGGTGGCTACACCTTC. Its translation is CASSQAGGQGGYTF.

V and J are TRBV12-3 or TRBV12-4 and TRBJ1-2; D is ambiguous. V lost 1 base and J 5 bases, leaving 5 bases between the germline ends. The CDR3 is 12 residues long. This chain's CDR3 is CASSLDSYGYTF. CDR3 in DNA: TGTGCCAGCAGTTTAGATAGTTATGGCTACACCTTC.

The chain links TRBV2 to TRBJ2-2, with D perhaps TRBD1 (6 bases). The CDR3 runs to 14 residues. Germline V lookup: CDR1 SNHLY, CDR2 FYNNEI. The V end lost 7 bases, the J end lost 1 base, and 10 bases lay between the germline ends. CDR3 loop: CASTLTGNTGELFF. CDR3 sequence (DNA): TGTGCCAGCACCCTGACAGGGAACACCGGGGAGCTGTTTTTT.

The chain recombines TRBV5-1 with TRBJ2-7, with D uncertain. V shed 1 base and J shed 3 bases, with 11 bases lying between them. Germline CDR1 and CDR2: SGHRS and YFSETQ. This CDR3 spans 14 amino acids. Here the CDR3 reads CASSLSTAVYEQYF. The CDR3 nucleotides read TGCGCCAGCAGCTTGAGTACAGCTGTCTACGAGCAGTACTTC.

The V gene is TRBV4-2, the J gene TRBJ1-2; a possible D gene is TRBD1 (5 bases). From germline, CDR1 is LGHNA and CDR2 YNFKEQ. Trimming cost V 2 bases and J 2 bases, with 12 bases left between them. This CDR3 comprises 15 residues. As DNA, the CDR3 is TGTGCCAGCAGCCAATGGGACGCCCTAAACTATGGCTACACCTTC. Translating it yields CASSQWDALNYGYTF.

The J gene is TRBJ2-5, the V gene TRBV4-2; D not certain. Germline assignment: CDR1 LGHNA and CDR2 YNFKEQ. V shed 0 bases and J shed 2 bases, with 13 bases lying between them. This CDR3 has 16 amino acids. This CDR3 is CASSQDQYRAQETQYF. The CDR3 nucleotides are TGTGCCAGCAGCCAAGATCAATACAGAGCTCAAGAGACCCAGTACTTC.

The V call is TRBV11-2, the J call TRBJ2-7, with D perhaps TRBD2 (6 bases). The length of the CDR3 is 14 residues. Trimming shortened V by 5 bases and J by 4 bases, and 15 bases separated the two germline ends. Germline values: CDR1 SGHAT, CDR2 FQNNGV. CDR3 protein: CASSRLVGGYEQYF. CDR3 in DNA: TGTGCCAGCAGCCGACTGGTGGGGGGATACGAGCAGTACTTC.

The V call is TRBV3-1 (or the pseudogene TRBV3-2), the J call TRBJ1-3; 11 positions agree with TRBD1. Germline assignment: CDR1 LGHDT and CDR2 YNNKEL (reference sequence). CDR3 length equals 18 residues. J lost 2 bases, V lost 3 bases, and 9 bases had no gene match. CDR3 in amino acids: CASSQDRDRGLTGNTIYF. The CDR3 DNA follows: TGTGCCAGCAGCCAGGACCGGGACAGGGGGTTAACTGGAAACACCATATATTTT.